The clone carrying this T cell receptor (beta chain) appeared a few times. Its antigen is currently unknown. The data were obtained in a study of cytomegalovirus exposure and HLA in healthy donors. Regarding the study as a whole: Some V segments, including TRBV6-2 and TRBV6-3, were excluded as indistinguishable. In a later analysis, TCR beta V- and J-gene trimming was associated with a missense DCLRE1C variant. TCR beta V segments were, for the most part, productive about 87% or about 30% of the time in an earlier analysis.

PCR amplification relied on 60 Vbeta primers (plus 13 Jbeta primers). Sequencing was performed with immunoSEQ multiplex PCR; in TCRdb, only in-frame clones are kept and a portion is missing. The repertoire holds roughly 200,000 clones, with roughly 10% as singletons. The CDR3 runs 14 residues. V gave up 6 bases and J gave up 4 bases; unmatched junction bases: 9. The germline V gene has CDR1 SQVTM and CDR2 ANQGSEA. The sequence came from a woman under 40 in good health and CMV-seropositive. Input material: PBMCs. The chain uses TRBV29-1 and TRBJ1-1; 9 bases are shared with TRBD1. The CDR3 sequence: CSVDHRGRGTEAFF. CDR3 nucleotides: TGCAGCGTAGACCACAGGGGGCGAGGCACTGAAGCTTTCTTT.